This T cell receptor (beta chain) was obtained from a study of blood T cell repertoires in COVID-19. This study enrolled people aged 18 to 89 from about two dozen US geographic areas. Which cohort a participant joined came from the clinical history participants gave. As originally analysed: For nucleated cells, counts were estimated from reference gene primer amplification. The table came from immunoSEQ multiplex PCR; TCRdb's copy has only in-frame clones and leaves some out. The D gene and trimming were derived from the DNA, and the V and J assignments and clone size from that table. Of about 180,000 clones in the sample, about 84% were seen once. V was shortened by 4 bases and J by 1 base, with 14 bases between the two germline ends. The CDR3 is made up of 17 amino acids. CDR1 and CDR2 from the germline V gene are KGHSH and LQKENI.

The genes are TRBV18 and TRBJ2-6; D might be TRBD1 (6 bases). Sequencing used PBMCs or T cells enriched from blood (not recorded which). The TCR sequence derives from a woman under 40 who had recovered from COVID-19. DNA for the CDR3: TGTGCCAGCTCACTTAGTAACAGGGTATCTGGGGCCAACGTCCTGACTTTC. It is translated as CASSLSNRVSGANVLTF.